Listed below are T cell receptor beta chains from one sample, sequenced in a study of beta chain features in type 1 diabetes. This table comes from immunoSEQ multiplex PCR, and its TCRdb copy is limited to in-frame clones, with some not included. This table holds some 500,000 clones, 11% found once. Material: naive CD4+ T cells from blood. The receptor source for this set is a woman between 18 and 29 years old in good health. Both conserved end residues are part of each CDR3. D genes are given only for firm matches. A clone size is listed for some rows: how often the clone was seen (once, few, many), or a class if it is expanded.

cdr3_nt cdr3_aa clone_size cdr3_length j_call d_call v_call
TGTGCCAGCAGTTCACCGACCTATAACTATGGCTACACCTTC CASSSPTYNYGYTF few 14 TRBJ1-2 - TRBV28
TGCGCCAGCCTAACAGGGGGCCCTCAGCCCCAGCATTTT CASLTGGPQPQHF few 13 TRBJ1-5 TRBD1 TRBV4-1
TGTGCCATCAGTGAGTCACTAGCGGGGGCGACAGATACGCAGTATTTT CAISESLAGATDTQYF few 16 TRBJ2-3 TRBD2 TRBV10-3
TGTGCCAGCAGCTTAGGACCGGGAAAGTACTCTGAAGCTTTCTTT CASSLGPGKYSEAFF few 15 TRBJ1-1 - TRBV7-2
TGTGCCAGCAGCTTGGGCTACAGGGGCCGGGATACGCAGTATTTT CASSLGYRGRDTQYF few 15 TRBJ2-3 TRBD1 TRBV5-8
TGTGCCAGCAGGGATACAGGTTTAGATGAGCAGTTCTTC CASRDTGLDEQFF few 13 TRBJ2-1 - TRBV25-1
TGTGCCAGCAGGTCGAGAGACAACGACTACAATGAGCAGTTCTTC CASRSRDNDYNEQFF many 15 TRBJ2-1 - TRBV2
TGCAGCGGTGGGCCGGGACGCTACGAGCAGTACTTC CSGGPGRYEQYF - 12 TRBJ2-7 - TRBV29-1
TGTGCCAGCAGCTTACGCAGGGTAGCTAATGAAAAACTGTTTTTT CASSLRRVANEKLFF few 15 TRBJ1-4 - TRBV7-2
TGTGCCACCAGTAACCGGGACAGGGGCCTCTATGGCTACACCTTC CATSNRDRGLYGYTF - 15 TRBJ1-2 TRBD1 TRBV15
TGTGCCAGCAGTTACCTCGCTAGCTTGGTTGAGCAGTTCTTC CASSYLASLVEQFF - 14 TRBJ2-1 - TRBV6-6
TGCGCCAGCAGTCCTACAGGGAGAAATTCGGGAAAATACAATGAGCAGTTCTTC CASSPTGRNSGKYNEQFF - 18 TRBJ2-1 - TRBV4-1
TGCGCCAGCAGCTTGGAAACGGCCTATGGCTACACCTTC CASSLETAYGYTF few 13 TRBJ1-2 - TRBV5-1
TGTGCCAGCAGTGAATTTGGCGGCCAAGAGACCCAGTACTTC CASSEFGGQETQYF - 14 TRBJ2-5 - TRBV25-1
TGTGCCAGCAGCTTAGCAGGGGCGATAAAGACCCAGTACTTC CASSLAGAIKTQYF few 14 TRBJ2-5 - TRBV7-9
TGCGCCAGCAGCTTGGAGACAGGGGGAGGAGAGACCCAGTACTTC CASSLETGGGETQYF - 15 TRBJ2-5 TRBD1 TRBV5-1
TGTGCCAGCAGCCAAGATTCCGGGGCCTATTACTTC CASSQDSGAYYF few 12 TRBJ2-4 - TRBV4-2
TGCAGCGTTGAACCCGCGTATTCGGGAACGGCCCAGTACTTC CSVEPAYSGTAQYF few 14 TRBJ2-5 - TRBV29-1
TGTGCCAGCAGCCAAGACAGCTCCTACGAGCAGTACTTC CASSQDSSYEQYF few 13 TRBJ2-7 - TRBV14
TGTGCCAGCAGCTCGACTAGCGGGAGATCCAAGGGAGAGACCCAGTACTTC CASSSTSGRSKGETQYF - 17 TRBJ2-5 TRBD2 TRBV13
TGCAGCGTTAGAGCCCGGGCTGAAGCTTTCTTT CSVRARAEAFF few 11 TRBJ1-1 - TRBV29-1
TGCAGCGCCCGGCGGGGGACGAACACTGAAGCTTTCTTT CSARRGTNTEAFF - 13 TRBJ1-1 - TRBV29-1
TGCGCCAGCAGCCAAGACGGGTGGCAGCTCTACAATGAGCAGTTCTTC CASSQDGWQLYNEQFF - 16 TRBJ2-1 - TRBV4-1
TGTGCTAGCAGCTTAGACTCTTCGTACGAGCAGTACTTC CASSLDSSYEQYF - 13 TRBJ2-7 - TRBV7-7
TGTGCCAGCAGCGATCGGACAGGAGGGGTTTTGGCTGAAGCTTTCTTT CASSDRTGGVLAEAFF - 16 TRBJ1-1 TRBD1 TRBV7-2
TGTGCCAGCAGTTCTGACGGGAGGTGGGATACGCAGTATTTT CASSSDGRWDTQYF - 14 TRBJ2-3 TRBD2 TRBV7-2
TGTGCCAGCAGCCAATCTGGCGAGCAGTACTTC CASSQSGEQYF - 11 TRBJ2-7 - TRBV14
TGCAGTGCCCGGACGGTTTGGGAAGCTTTCTTT CSARTVWEAFF few 11 TRBJ1-1 - TRBV20-1
TGTGCCAGCTCACCAGTCAGGGTCTACGAGCAGTACTTC CASSPVRVYEQYF few 13 TRBJ2-7 - TRBV18